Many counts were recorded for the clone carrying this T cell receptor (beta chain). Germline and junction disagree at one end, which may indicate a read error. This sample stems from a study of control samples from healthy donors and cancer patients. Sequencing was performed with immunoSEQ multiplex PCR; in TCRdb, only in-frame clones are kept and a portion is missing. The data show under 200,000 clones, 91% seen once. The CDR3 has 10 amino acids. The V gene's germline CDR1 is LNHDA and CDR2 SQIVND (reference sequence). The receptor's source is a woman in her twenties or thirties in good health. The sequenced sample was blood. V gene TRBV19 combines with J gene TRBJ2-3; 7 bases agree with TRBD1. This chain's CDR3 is CASRGDRVDF. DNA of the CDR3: TGTGCCAGTAGGGGCGACAGGGTCGATTTT.